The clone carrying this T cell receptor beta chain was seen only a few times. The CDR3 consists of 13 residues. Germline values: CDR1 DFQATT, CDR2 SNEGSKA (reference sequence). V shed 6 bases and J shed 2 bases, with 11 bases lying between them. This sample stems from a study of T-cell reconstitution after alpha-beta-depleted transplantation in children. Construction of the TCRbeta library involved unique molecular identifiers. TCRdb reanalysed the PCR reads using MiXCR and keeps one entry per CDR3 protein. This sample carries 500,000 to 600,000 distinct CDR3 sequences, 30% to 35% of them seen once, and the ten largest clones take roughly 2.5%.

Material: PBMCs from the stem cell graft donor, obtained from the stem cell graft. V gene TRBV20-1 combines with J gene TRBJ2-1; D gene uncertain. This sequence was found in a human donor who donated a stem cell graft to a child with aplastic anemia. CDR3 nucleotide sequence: TGCAGTGCCAACGGCAGAGCCTACAATGAGCAGTTCTTC. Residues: CSANGRAYNEQFF.